The entry that follows covers one T cell receptor (beta chain) sequence. Its antigen is currently unknown. Germline assignment: CDR1 SGHRS and CDR2 YFSETQ. Trimming shortened V by 0 bases and J by 3 bases, and 7 bases separated the two germline ends. The CDR3 covers 13 residues. Primers used in a second PCR of about 7 to 12 cycles were a sample-barcoded 5' primer and a J-beta primer mix. MiXCR, run by TCRdb on the 5' RACE reads, gives a single entry per CDR3 protein. The table records about 690,000 distinct CDR3 sequences, roughly two fifths of them present only once. The record originates from a study of blood T cells in healthy people across ages. Findings and caveats of the study: Naive CD4+ cell counts and diversity both ran higher in long-lived than in aged donors.

The clonotype comes from an older man in good health. The specimen was blood. V is TRBV5-1 and J is TRBJ2-7, with no clear D. Here the CDR3 reads CASSLGKHYEQYF. The CDR3 DNA follows: TGCGCCAGCAGCTTGGGAAAGCACTACGAGCAGTACTTC. Using reference TRBV5-1 and TRBJ2-7 for the parts outside the CDR3, the full variable domain is KAGVTQTPRYLIKTRGQQVTLSCSPISGHRSVSWYQQTPGQGLQFLFEYFSETQRNKGNFPGRFSGRQFSNSRSEMNVSTLELGDSALYLCASSLGKHYEQYFGPGTRLTVT.